One and the same sample provided the 14 T cell receptor beta chains below, sequenced in a study of blood T cells in healthy people across ages. A second about 7 to 12 cycle PCR used barcoded and J-beta primers. TCRdb re-called the 5' RACE reads with MiXCR, one entry per CDR3 protein. The sample lists 1.5 million to 2 million distinct CDR3 sequences, 30% to 40% seen once, with 23% in the top ten. Sequenced material: blood. These receptors originate from a human donor in good health.

The V and J genes are TRBV5-1 and TRBJ2-3, with 9 nucleotides matching TRBD2. J was trimmed by 3 bases and V by 0 bases; bases with no gene match: 11. The CDR3 loop spans 18 amino acids. Germline V lookup: CDR1 SGHRS, CDR2 YFSETQ. CDR3 loop: CASSLGVLAGPSTDTQYF. In DNA, the CDR3 is TGCGCCAGCAGCTTGGGCGTCCTAGCGGGGCCATCTACAGATACGCAGTATTTT.

To note about this clonotype: One end of the junction varies from germline; a read error may be responsible. As DNA, the CDR3 is TGCACCAGCAGCCAAGTACTTACAGGGGAAGTCTCCTACGGCTACACCTTC. Encoded protein: CTSSQVLTGEVSYGYTF. The chain links TRBV4-3 to TRBJ1-2; the match to TRBD1 covers 7 bases. Per germline, CDR1 LGHNA and CDR2 YSLEER. This CDR3 contains 17 residues.

The rearrangement joins TRBV7-2 to TRBJ2-5, with unresolved D. Trimming stripped 4 bases from V and 5 bases from J, with 14 bases between. Germline V gene sequence: CDR1 SGHTA, CDR2 FQGNSA. This CDR3 contains 14 residues. CDR3 in amino acids: CASSSNGLSETQYF. CDR3 in DNA: TGTGCCAGCAGCTCGAATGGGTTGAGCGAGACCCAGTACTTC.

The rearrangement links TRBV4-3 to TRBJ2-7, with D possibly matching TRBD1 (8 bases). This CDR3 is built from 16 residues. Trimming took 5 bases from V and 6 from J, leaving 23 bases between them. Germline values: CDR1 LGHNA, CDR2 YSLEER. CDR3: CASSYDHRGGYGEQYF. CDR3 nucleotide sequence: TGCGCCAGCAGCTACGATCACAGGGGGGGGTATGGCGAGCAGTACTTC.

This clonotype was observed a handful of times. The gene calls are TRBV20-1 and TRBJ2-5, with 12 bases aligning to TRBD1. Unmatched junction bases numbered 6, after V lost 3 bases and J lost 4 bases. Germline values: CDR1 DFQATT, CDR2 SNEGSKA (reference sequence). The CDR3 has 15 amino acids. CDR3: CSASTGTGGLETQYF. The CDR3, as DNA: TGCAGTGCTAGTACCGGGACAGGGGGCCTAGAGACCCAGTACTTC.

The chain links TRBV5-1 to TRBJ2-3; no clear D. This CDR3 has 14 residues. From germline, CDR1 is SGHRS and CDR2 YFSETQ. V was trimmed by 0 bases and J by 2 bases, leaving 7 bases between them. The CDR3 loop reads CASSLVAITDTQYF. The CDR3 DNA reads TGCGCCAGCAGCTTGGTGGCCATCACAGATACGCAGTATTTT.

The J gene is TRBJ2-5, the V gene TRBV6-2 or TRBV6-3; D may be TRBD1 (5 bases). Germline V CDR1 and CDR2: MNHEY, SVGEGT. The CDR3 is 15 amino acids. The V end lost 2 bases, the J end lost 5 bases, and 15 bases lay between the germline ends. The CDR3 sequence: CASSYIGRELETQYF. Written as DNA, the CDR3 is TGTGCCAGCAGTTACATCGGCAGGGAATTGGAGACCCAGTACTTC.

This chain links TRBV2 with TRBJ1-6; 8 bases are a match to TRBD1. This CDR3 region has 16 residues. Germline trimming cut 4 bases from V and 5 bases from J; bases unmatched to any gene: 7. Germline lookup yields CDR1 SNHLY and CDR2 FYNNEI. The CDR3 reads CASSATRTGHNSPLHF. In DNA, the CDR3 is TGTGCCAGCAGTGCTACCCGGACAGGGCATAATTCACCCCTCCACTTT.

This clonotype was counted between two and nine times. The rearrangement joins TRBV11-3 to TRBJ2-4; D uncertain. The J call may be faulty, since TRBJ2-7 better matches the DNA end. The CDR3 runs to 14 residues. Germline CDR1 is SGHNT and CDR2 is YENEEA. The CDR3 is CASSLVQTSYEQYF. The CDR3 DNA sequence: TGTGCCAGCAGCTTAGTGCAGACCAGCTACGAGCAGTACTTC.

This clonotype was counted a few times. The chain recombines TRBV15 with TRBJ2-7; TRBD1 matches at 9 bases. Germline CDR1 LNHNV, CDR2 YYDKDF (reference sequence). The CDR3 contains 15 residues. V was clipped by 2 bases and J by 4 bases; unmatched bases: 6. The CDR3 sequence: CATSRTGQGQYEQYF. CDR3 in DNA: TGTGCCACCAGCAGAACGGGACAGGGACAATACGAGCAGTACTTC.

V is TRBV6-5 and J is TRBJ1-2; D uncertain. V was cut by 2 bases and J by 6 bases, with 10 bases left in between. The CDR3 is 13 residues long. CDR1 and CDR2 (germline): MNHEY, SVGAGI. CDR3 in amino acids: CASSYARVHGYTF. In DNA form, the CDR3 reads TGTGCCAGCAGTTACGCCCGGGTACATGGCTACACCTTC.

CDR3 sequence (DNA): TGTGCCAGCAGTTACGCGACTAGCGGGGGGGCCACCTACAATGAGCAGTTCTTC. Residues: CASSYATSGGATYNEQFF. The gene calls are TRBV6-5 and TRBJ2-1, with 14 bases fitting TRBD2. CDR3 size: 18 residues. The germline V gene encodes CDR1 MNHEY and CDR2 SVGAGI. The V segment lost 2 bases and the J segment 2 bases; nucleotides outside the gene matches: 5.

This clonotype showed up just a few times. The gene calls are TRBV9 and TRBJ2-7; the D gene is possibly TRBD1 (5 bases). The CDR3 sequence is 14 residues long. Germline CDR1 and CDR2: SGDLS and YYNGEE. Trimming cost V 4 bases and J 5 bases, with 16 bases left between them. CDR3: CASSPSSRVHEQYF. The DNA for the CDR3 is TGTGCCAGCAGCCCATCAAGCAGGGTACACGAGCAGTACTTC.

The sample holds a few counts of this clonotype. J is TRBJ1-1 and V is TRBV5-1; weak D call: TRBD1 (6 bases). This CDR3 contains 15 residues. The V gene's germline CDR1 is SGHRS and CDR2 YFSETQ. Trimming stripped 0 bases from V and 5 bases from J, with 14 bases between. The CDR3 spells CASSLELGGATEAFF. DNA of the CDR3: TGCGCCAGCAGCTTGGAACTTGGGGGCGCGACTGAAGCTTTCTTT.